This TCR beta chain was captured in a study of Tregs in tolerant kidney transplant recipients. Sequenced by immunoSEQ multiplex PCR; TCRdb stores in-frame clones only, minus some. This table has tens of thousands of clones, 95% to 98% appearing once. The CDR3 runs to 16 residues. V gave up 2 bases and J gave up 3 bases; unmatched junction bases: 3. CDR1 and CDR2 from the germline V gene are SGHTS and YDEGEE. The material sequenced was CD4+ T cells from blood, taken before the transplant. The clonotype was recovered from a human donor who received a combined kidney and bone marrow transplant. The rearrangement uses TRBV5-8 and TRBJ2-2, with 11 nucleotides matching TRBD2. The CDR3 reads CASSLGTSGYTGELFF. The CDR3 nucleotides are TGTGCCAGCAGCTTAGGGACTAGCGGTTACACCGGGGAGCTGTTTTTT. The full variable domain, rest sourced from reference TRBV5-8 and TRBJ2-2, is EAGVTQSPTHLIKTRGQQATLRCSPISGHTSVYWYQQALGLGLQFLLWYDEGEERNRGNFPPRFSGRQFPNYSSELNVNALELEDSALYLCASSLGTSGYTGELFFGEGSRLTVL.